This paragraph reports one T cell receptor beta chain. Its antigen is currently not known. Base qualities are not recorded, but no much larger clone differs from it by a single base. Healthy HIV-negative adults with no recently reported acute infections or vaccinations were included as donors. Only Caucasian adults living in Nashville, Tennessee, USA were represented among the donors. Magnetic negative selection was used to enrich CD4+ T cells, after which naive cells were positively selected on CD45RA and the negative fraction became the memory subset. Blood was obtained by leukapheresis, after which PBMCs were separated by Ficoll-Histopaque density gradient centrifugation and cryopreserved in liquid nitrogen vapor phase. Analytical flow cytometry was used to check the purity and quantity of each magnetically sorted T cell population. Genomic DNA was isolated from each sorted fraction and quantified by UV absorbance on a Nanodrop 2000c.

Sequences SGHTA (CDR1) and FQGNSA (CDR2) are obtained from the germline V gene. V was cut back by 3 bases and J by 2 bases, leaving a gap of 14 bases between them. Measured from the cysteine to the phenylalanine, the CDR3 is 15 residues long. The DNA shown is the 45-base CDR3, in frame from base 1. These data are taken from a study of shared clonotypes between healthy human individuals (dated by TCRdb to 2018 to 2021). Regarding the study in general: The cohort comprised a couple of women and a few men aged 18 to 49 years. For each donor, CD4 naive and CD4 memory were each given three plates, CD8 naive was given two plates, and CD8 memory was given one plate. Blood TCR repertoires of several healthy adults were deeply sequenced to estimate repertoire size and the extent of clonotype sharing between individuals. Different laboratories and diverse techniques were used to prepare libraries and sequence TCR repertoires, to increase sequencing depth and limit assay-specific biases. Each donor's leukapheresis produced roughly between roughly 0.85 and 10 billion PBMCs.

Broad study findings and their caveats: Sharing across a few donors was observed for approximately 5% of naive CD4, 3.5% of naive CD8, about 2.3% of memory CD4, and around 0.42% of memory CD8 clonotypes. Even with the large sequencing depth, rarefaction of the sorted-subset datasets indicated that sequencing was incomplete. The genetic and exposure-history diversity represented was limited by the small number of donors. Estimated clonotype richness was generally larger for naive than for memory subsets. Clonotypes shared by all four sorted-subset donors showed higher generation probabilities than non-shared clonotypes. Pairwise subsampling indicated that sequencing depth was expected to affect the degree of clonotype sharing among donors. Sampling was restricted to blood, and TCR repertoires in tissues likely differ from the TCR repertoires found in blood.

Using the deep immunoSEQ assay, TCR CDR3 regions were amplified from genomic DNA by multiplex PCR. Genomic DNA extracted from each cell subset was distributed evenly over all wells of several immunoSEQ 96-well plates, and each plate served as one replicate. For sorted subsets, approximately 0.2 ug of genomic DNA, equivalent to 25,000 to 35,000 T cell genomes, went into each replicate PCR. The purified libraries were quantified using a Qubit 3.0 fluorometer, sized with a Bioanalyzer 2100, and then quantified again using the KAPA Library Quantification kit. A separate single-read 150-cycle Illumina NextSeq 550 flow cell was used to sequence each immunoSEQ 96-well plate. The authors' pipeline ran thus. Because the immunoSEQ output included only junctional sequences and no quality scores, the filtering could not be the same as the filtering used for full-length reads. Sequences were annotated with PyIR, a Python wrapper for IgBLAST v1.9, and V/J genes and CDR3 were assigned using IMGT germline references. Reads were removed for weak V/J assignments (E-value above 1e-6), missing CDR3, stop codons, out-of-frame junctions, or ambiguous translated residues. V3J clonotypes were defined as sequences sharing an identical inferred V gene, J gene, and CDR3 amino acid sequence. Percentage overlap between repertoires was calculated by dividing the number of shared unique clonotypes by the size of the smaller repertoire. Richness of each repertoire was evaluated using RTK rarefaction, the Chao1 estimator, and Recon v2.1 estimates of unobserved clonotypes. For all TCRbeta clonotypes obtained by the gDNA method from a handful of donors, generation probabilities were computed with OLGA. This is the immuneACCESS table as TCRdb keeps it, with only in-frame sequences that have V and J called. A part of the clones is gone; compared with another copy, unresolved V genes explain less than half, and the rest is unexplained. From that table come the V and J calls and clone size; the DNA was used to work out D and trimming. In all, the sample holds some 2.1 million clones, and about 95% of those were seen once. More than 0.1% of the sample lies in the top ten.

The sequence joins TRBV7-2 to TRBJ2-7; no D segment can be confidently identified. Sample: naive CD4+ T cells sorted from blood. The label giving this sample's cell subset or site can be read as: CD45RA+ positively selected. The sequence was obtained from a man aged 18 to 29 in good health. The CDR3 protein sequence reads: CASSLGMPGPYEQYF. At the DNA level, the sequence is TGTGCCAGCAGCTTGGGGATGCCTGGGCCCTACGAGCAGTACTTC.